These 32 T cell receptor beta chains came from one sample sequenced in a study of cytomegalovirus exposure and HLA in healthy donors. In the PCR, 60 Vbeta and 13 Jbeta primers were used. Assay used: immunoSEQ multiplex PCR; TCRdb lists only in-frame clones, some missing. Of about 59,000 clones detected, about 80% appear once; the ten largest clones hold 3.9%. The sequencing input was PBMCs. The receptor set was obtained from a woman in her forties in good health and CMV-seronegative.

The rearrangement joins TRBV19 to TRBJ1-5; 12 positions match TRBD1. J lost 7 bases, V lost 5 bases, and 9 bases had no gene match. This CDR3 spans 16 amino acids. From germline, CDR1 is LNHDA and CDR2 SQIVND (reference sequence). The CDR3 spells CASSAGTGGAIQPQHF. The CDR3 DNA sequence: TGTGCCAGTAGTGCGGGGACAGGGGGCGCGATCCAGCCCCAGCATTTT.

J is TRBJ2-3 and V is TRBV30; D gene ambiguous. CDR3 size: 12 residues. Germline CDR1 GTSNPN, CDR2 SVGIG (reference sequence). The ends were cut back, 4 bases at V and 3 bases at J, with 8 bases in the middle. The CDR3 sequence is CAWTLLTDTQYF. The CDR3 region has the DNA TGTGCCTGGACCTTATTAACAGATACGCAGTATTTT. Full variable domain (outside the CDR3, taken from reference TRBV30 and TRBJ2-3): SQTIHQWPATLVQPVGSPLSLECTVEGTSNPNLYWYRQAAGRGLQLLFYSVGIGQISSEVPQNLSASRPQDRQFILSSKKLLLSDSGFYLCAWTLLTDTQYFGPGTRLTVL.

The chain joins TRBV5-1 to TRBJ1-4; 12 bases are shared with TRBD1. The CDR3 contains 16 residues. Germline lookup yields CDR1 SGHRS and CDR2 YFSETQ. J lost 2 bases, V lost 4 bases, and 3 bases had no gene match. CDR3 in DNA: TGCGCCAGCAGCAAGGGACAGGGGGCTACTAATGAAAAACTGTTTTTT. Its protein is CASSKGQGATNEKLFF.

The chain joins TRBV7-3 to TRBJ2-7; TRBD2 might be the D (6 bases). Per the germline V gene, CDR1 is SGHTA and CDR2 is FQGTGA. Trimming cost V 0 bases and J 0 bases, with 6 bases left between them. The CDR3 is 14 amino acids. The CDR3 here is CASSLTSGSYEQYF. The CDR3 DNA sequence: TGTGCCAGCAGCTTAACTAGCGGCTCCTACGAGCAGTACTTC. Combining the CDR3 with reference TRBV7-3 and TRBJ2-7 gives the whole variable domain GAGVSQTPSNKVTEKGKYVELRCDPISGHTALYWYRQSLGQGPEFLIYFQGTGAADDSGLPNDRFFAVRPEGSVSTLKIQRTERGDSAVYLCASSLTSGSYEQYFGPGTRLTVT.

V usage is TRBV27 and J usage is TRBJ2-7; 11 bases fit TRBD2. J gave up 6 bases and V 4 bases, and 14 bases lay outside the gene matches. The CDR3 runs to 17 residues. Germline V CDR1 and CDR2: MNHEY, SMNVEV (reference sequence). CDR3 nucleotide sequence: TGTGCCAGCAGTTCCGCTGGGACTAGCGGAACTGTTTTCGAGCAGTACTTC. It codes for CASSSAGTSGTVFEQYF.

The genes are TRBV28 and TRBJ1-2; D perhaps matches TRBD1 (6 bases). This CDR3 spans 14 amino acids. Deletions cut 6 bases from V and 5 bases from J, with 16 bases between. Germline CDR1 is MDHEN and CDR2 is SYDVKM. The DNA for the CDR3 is TGTGCCAGCAGACAGGGCATCGGATTTTATGGCTACACCTTC. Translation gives CASRQGIGFYGYTF.

CDR3 sequence (DNA): TGTGCCAGTAGTATAGATATTTTGCCGTACAGGGGCACTGAAGCTTTCTTT. It yields the protein CASSIDILPYRGTEAFF. V usage is TRBV19 and J usage is TRBJ1-1, with 7 bases that match TRBD1. With V trimmed by 0 bases and J by 4 bases, 11 bases remained unmatched. The CDR3 is 17 residues long. The V gene's germline CDR1 is LNHDA and CDR2 SQIVND (reference sequence).

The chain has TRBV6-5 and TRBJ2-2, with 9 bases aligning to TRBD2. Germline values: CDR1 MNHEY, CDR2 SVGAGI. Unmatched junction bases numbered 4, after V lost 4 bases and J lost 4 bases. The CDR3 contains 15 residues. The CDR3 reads CASSWLAGATGELFF. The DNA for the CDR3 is TGTGCCAGCAGTTGGTTAGCGGGAGCCACCGGGGAGCTGTTTTTT.

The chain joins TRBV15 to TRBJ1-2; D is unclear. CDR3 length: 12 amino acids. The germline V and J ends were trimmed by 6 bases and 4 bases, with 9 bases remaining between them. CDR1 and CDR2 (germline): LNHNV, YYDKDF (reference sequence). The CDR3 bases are TGTGCCACCAGGCAGGCCCCCTATGGCTACACCTTC. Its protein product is CATRQAPYGYTF.

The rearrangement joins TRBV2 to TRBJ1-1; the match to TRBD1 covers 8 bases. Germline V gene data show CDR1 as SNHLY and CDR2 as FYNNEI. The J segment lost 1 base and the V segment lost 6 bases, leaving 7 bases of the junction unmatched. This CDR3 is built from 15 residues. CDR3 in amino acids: CASSGGQGSNTEAFF. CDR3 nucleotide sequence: TGTGCCAGCAGCGGAGGACAGGGTTCGAACACTGAAGCTTTCTTT.

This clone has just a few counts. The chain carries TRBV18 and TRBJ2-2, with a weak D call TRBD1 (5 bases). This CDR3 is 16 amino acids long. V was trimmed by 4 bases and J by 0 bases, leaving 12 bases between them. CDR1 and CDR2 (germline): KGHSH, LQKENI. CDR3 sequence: CASSRQPQTNTGELFF. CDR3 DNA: TGTGCCAGCTCACGACAGCCTCAGACGAACACCGGGGAGCTGTTTTTT.

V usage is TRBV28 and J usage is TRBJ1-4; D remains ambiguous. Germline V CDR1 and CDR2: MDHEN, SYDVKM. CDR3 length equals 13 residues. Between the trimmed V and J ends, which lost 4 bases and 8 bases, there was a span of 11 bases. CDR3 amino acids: CASSSPVREKLFF. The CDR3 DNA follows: TGTGCCAGCAGTTCCCCGGTTCGGGAAAAACTGTTTTTT.

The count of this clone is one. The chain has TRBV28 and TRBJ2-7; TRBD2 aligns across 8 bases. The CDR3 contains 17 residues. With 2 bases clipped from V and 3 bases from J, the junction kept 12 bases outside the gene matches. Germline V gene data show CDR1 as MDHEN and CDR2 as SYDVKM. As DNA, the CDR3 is TGTGCCAGCAGTTTACCCCATTGGAGTAGCGGGATCTACGAGCAGTACTTC. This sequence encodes CASSLPHWSSGIYEQYF. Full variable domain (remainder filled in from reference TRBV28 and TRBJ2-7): DVKVTQSSRYLVKRTGEKVFLECVQDMDHENMFWYRQDPGLGLRLIYFSYDVKMKEKGDIPEGYSVSREKKERFSLILESASTNQTSMYLCASSLPHWSSGIYEQYFGPGTRLTVT.

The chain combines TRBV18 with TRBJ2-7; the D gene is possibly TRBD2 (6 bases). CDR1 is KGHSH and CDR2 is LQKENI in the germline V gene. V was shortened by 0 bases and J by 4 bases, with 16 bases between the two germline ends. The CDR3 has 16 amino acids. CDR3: CASSPPLGDFRYEQYF. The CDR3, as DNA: TGTGCCAGCTCACCACCTCTCGGGGACTTTCGGTACGAGCAGTACTTC.

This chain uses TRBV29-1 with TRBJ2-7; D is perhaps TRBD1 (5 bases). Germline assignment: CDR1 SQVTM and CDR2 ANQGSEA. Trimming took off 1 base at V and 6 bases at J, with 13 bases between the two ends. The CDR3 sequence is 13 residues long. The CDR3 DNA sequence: TGCAGCGTTGAAGGCCAGGGCGTCCGCGAGCAGTACTTC. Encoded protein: CSVEGQGVREQYF.

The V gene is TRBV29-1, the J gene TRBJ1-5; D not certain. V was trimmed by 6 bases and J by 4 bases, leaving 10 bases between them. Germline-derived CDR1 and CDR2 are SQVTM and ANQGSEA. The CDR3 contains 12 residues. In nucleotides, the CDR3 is TGCAGCGTCGAAACAGAGAATCAGCCCCAGCATTTT. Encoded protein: CSVETENQPQHF.

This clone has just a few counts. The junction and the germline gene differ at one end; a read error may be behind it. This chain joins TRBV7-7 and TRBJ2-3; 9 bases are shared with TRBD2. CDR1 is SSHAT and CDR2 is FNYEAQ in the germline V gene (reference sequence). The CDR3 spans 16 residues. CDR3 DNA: TGTGCTAGCAGCTTAGGACTAGCGACCCGCACAGATACGCAGTATTTT. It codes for CASSLGLATRTDTQYF.

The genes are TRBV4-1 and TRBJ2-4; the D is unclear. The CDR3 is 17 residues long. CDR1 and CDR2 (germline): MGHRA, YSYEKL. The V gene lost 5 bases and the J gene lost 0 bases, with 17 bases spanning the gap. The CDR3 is CASSSVSTPLAKNIQYF. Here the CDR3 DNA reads TGCGCCAGCAGCTCGGTATCGACACCCTTAGCCAAAAACATTCAGTACTTC.

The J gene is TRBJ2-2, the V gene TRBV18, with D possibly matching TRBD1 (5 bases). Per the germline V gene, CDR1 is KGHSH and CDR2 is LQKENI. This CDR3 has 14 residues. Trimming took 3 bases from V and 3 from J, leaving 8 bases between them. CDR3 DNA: TGTGCCAGCTCACCCAGGGAATACACCGGGGAGCTGTTTTTT. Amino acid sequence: CASSPREYTGELFF.

CDR3 protein: CSVSGGEHTQYF. In DNA, the CDR3 is TGCAGCGTTTCCGGGGGGGAGCATACGCAGTATTTT. The chain has TRBV29-1 and TRBJ2-3; 8 nucleotides agree with TRBD2. The trim removed 5 bases at V and 7 bases at J, leaving 5 bases unmatched. Germline V gene lookup returns CDR1 SQVTM and CDR2 ANQGSEA. This CDR3 is 12 amino acids long.

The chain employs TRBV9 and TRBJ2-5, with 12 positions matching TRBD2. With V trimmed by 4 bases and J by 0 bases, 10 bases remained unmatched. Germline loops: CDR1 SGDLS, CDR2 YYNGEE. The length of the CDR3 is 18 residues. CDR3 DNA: TGTGCCAGCAGCCCGGGAGGGCTAGCGGGGGGGTACCAAGAGACCCAGTACTTC. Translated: CASSPGGLAGGYQETQYF. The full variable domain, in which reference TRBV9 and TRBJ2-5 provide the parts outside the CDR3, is DSGVTQTPKHLITATGQRVTLRCSPRSGDLSVYWYQQSLDQGLQFLIQYYNGEERAKGNILERFSAQQFPDLHSELNLSSLELGDSALYFCASSPGGLAGGYQETQYFGPGTRLLVL.

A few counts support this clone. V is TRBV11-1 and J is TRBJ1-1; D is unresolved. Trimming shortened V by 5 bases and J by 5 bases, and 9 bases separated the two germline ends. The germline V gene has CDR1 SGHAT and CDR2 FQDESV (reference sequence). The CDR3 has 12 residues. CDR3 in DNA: TGTGCCAGCAGCCGGACGGGGACTGAAGCTTTCTTT. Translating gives CASSRTGTEAFF.

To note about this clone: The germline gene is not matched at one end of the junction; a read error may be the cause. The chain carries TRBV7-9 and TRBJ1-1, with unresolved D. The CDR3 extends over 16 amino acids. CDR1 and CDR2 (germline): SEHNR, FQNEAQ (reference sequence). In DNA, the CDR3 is TGTTCCAGCAGCTTATTCCCTATTAACGAGAACACTGAAGCTTTCTTT. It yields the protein CSSSLFPINENTEAFF.

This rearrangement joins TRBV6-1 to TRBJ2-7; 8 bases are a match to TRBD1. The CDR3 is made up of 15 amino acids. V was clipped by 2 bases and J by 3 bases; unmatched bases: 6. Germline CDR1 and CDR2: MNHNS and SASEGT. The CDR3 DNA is TGTGCCAGCAGTGAAAGATCAGGGGGCCTCTACGAGCAGTACTTC. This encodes CASSERSGGLYEQYF.

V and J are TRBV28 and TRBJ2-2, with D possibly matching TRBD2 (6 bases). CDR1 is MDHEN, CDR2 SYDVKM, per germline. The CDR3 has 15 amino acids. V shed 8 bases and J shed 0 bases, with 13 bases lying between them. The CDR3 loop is CASGSGSANTGELFF. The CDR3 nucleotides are TGTGCCAGCGGGTCCGGGAGCGCGAACACCGGGGAGCTGTTTTTT.

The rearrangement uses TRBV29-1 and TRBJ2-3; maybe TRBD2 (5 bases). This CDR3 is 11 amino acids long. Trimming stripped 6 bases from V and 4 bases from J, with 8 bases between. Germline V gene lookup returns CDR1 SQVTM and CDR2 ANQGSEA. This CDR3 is CSVRLSDTQYF. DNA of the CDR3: TGCAGCGTCAGACTATCAGATACGCAGTATTTT.

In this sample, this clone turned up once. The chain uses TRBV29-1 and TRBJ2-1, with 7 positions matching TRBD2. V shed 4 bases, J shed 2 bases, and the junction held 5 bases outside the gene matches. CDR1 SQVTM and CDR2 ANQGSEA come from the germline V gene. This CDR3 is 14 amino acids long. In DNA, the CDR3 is TGCAGCGTTGGATCCGCGGGAGCCTACAATGAGCAGTTCTTC. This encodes CSVGSAGAYNEQFF.

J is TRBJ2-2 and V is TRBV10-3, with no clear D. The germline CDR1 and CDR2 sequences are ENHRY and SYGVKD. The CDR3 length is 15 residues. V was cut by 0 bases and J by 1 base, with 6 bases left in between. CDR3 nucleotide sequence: TGTGCCATCAGTGAGTCGAACAGGAACACCGGGGAGCTGTTTTTT. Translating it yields CAISESNRNTGELFF.

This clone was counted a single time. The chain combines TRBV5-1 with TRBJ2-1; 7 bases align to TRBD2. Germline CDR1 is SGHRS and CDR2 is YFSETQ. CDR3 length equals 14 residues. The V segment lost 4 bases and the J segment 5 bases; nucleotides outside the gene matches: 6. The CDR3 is CASSLYGGDNEQFF. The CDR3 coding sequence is TGCGCCAGCAGCCTATATGGGGGGGACAATGAGCAGTTCTTC.

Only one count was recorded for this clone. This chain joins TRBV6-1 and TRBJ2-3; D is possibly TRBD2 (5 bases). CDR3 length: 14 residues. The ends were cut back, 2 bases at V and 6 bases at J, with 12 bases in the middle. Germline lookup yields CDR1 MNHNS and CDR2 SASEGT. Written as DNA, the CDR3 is TGTGCCAGCAGTGAATCTGGCGGGTTGGATACGCAGTATTTT. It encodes CASSESGGLDTQYF.

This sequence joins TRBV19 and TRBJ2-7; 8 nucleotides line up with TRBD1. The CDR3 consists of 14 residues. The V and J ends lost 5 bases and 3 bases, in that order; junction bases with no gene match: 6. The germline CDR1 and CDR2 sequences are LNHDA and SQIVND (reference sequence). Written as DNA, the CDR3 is TGTGCCAGTAGTTTCTCCGGGACAGGCTACGAGCAGTACTTC. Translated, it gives CASSFSGTGYEQYF.

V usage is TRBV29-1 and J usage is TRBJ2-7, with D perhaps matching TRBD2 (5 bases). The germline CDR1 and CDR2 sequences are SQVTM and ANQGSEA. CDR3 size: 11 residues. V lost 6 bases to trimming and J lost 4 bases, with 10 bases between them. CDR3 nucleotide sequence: TGCAGCGTCACACGGGAATACGAGCAGTACTTC. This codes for CSVTREYEQYF.